The 6 T cell receptor beta chains presented below share a single source sample, sequenced in a study of cytomegalovirus exposure and HLA in healthy donors. The primer mix had 60 Vbeta and 13 Jbeta primers. Sequencing used immunoSEQ multiplex PCR; TCRdb keeps in-frame clones, though not all of them. The sample records 80,000 to 100,000 clones, roughly 73% being singletons. The sequenced material came from PBMCs. All receptors come from a man between 50 and 59 years old in good health and CMV-seropositive.

The J gene is TRBJ2-7, the V gene TRBV7-2; weak D call: TRBD1 (5 bases). Trimming removed 2 bases from V and 4 bases from J, with 21 bases in between. CDR1 and CDR2 (germline): SGHTA, FQGNSA. The CDR3 extends over 17 amino acids. CDR3 nucleotide sequence: TGTGCCAGCAGCTTAAACAGCCAGGGCCCCAGGTTATACGAGCAGTACTTC. The encoded protein is CASSLNSQGPRLYEQYF.

V is TRBV5-1 and J is TRBJ2-1, with D possibly matching TRBD2 (6 bases). The CDR3 totals 16 residues. The germline gives CDR1 SGHRS, CDR2 YFSETQ. V lost 4 bases, J lost 2 bases, and 16 bases lay in between. CDR3 region: CASSPSGGAPYNEQFF. Written as DNA, the CDR3 is TGCGCCAGCAGCCCCTCCGGGGGAGCTCCCTACAATGAGCAGTTCTTC. Combining the CDR3 with reference TRBV5-1 and TRBJ2-1 gives the whole variable domain KAGVTQTPRYLIKTRGQQVTLSCSPISGHRSVSWYQQTPGQGLQFLFEYFSETQRNKGNFPGRFSGRQFSNSRSEMNVSTLELGDSALYLCASSPSGGAPYNEQFFGPGTRLTVL.

This clone was detected only a few times. The J gene is TRBJ1-5, the V gene TRBV7-2; D remains unclear. The V gene lost 5 bases and the J gene lost 0 bases, with 14 bases spanning the gap. Per the germline V gene, CDR1 is SGHTA and CDR2 is FQGNSA. The CDR3 runs 16 residues. CDR3 loop: CASSPRSSFSNQPQHF. In nucleotides, the CDR3 is TGTGCCAGCAGCCCCCGGTCCTCCTTTAGCAATCAGCCCCAGCATTTT. The full variable domain, completed using reference TRBV7-2 and TRBJ1-5, is GAGVSQSPSNKVTEKGKDVELRCDPISGHTALYWYRQSLGQGLEFLIYFQGNSAPDKSGLPSDRFSAERTGGSVSTLTIQRTQQEDSAVYLCASSPRSSFSNQPQHFGDGTRLSIL.

The V call is TRBV9, the J call TRBJ2-2; TRBD2 is a possible D gene (6 bases). Germline-derived CDR1 and CDR2 are SGDLS and YYNGEE. Deletions cut 3 bases from V and 6 bases from J, with 12 bases between. The CDR3 runs to 14 residues. In DNA, the CDR3 is TGTGCCAGCAGCGGCGGGGCCGCCGCCGGGGAGCTGTTTTTT. Protein product: CASSGGAAAGELFF.

The CDR3 nucleotides read TGTGCCAGCAGCGCTAAAGACAGACATGAGCAGTTCTTC. It yields the protein CASSAKDRHEQFF. The rearrangement joins TRBV13 to TRBJ2-1; tentatively, D is TRBD1 (5 bases). With 5 bases removed from V and 8 bases from J, the gap between germline ends came to 13 bases. Germline values: CDR1 PRHDT, CDR2 FYEKMQ (reference sequence). The CDR3 has 13 residues.

This clone appeared once. This chain links TRBV15 with TRBJ1-4; TRBD1 matches 7 bases. The CDR3 is made up of 16 amino acids. Germline V gene sequence: CDR1 LNHNV, CDR2 YYDKDF (reference sequence). After removal of 1 base from V and 0 bases from J, the junction contained 2 bases not matched to a gene. The CDR3 reads CATSRGTGPTNEKLFF. CDR3 coding DNA: TGTGCCACCAGCAGAGGGACAGGCCCAACTAATGAAAAACTGTTTTTT.